These T cell receptor beta chains were read from a single sample in a study of human T cells and chemical hapten exposure. In TCRdb, the RACE reads were re-called with MiXCR into one record per CDR3 protein. The sample contains 100,000 or so distinct CDR3 sequences, under 40% of which appear only once. The specimen was whole blood, collected in connection with sensitization to the hapten diphenylcyclopropenone (DPC). The receptors shown here come from a man between 35 and 55 years old with alopecia areata. Some clones in this sample may be carry-over from other donors' samples. The CDR3 runs from the conserved cysteine through the conserved F or W. A D gene is named only where the DNA matches it firmly. Clone size is given for some rows only: seen once, a few or many times, or a class if the clone is expanded.

>-|TRBV2|TRBJ2-5|-
CASRAGTVQETQYF
TGTGCCAGCAGAGCCGGGACGGTCCAAGAGACCCAGTACTTC
>-|TRBV4-2|TRBJ1-6|TRBD1
CASRPPGQGPFGTMSPLHF
TGTGCCAGCAGGCCTCCGGGACAGGGCCCTTTTGGGACTATGTCACCCCTCCACTTT
>few|TRBV11-3|TRBJ2-3|-
CASSLGTVSTDTQYF
TGTGCCAGCAGCTTAGGGACGGTGAGCACAGATACGCAGTATTTT
>-|TRBV4-3|TRBJ1-2|-
CASSQDSTIAGYTF
TGCGCCAGCAGCCAAGATAGTACAATCGCGGGCTACACCTTC
>-|TRBV29-1|TRBJ1-2|-
CSVEDGIASSGYTF
TGCAGCGTTGAAGACGGGATCGCGAGTTCTGGCTACACCTTC
>-|TRBV5-4|TRBJ1-1|-
CASSLPMNTEAFF
TGTGCCAGCAGCTTGCCGATGAACACTGAAGCTTTCTTT
>-|TRBV29-1|TRBJ2-7|-
CSVIGGGYPEQYF
TGCAGCGTTATTGGAGGGGGCTACCCCGAGCAGTACTTC
>-|TRBV5-1|TRBJ2-6|-
CASSLTVSGANVLTF
TGCGCCAGCAGCTTGACGGTCTCTGGGGCCAACGTCCTGACTTTC
>-|TRBV5-4|TRBJ2-1|-
CASSGRVSASADEQFF
TGTGCCAGCAGCGGGCGGGTCTCGGCCTCAGCCGATGAGCAGTTCTTC
>few|TRBV7-9|TRBJ2-1|-
CASSPETTSSYNEQFF
TGTGCCAGCAGCCCTGAGACTACCTCGAGTTACAATGAGCAGTTCTTC